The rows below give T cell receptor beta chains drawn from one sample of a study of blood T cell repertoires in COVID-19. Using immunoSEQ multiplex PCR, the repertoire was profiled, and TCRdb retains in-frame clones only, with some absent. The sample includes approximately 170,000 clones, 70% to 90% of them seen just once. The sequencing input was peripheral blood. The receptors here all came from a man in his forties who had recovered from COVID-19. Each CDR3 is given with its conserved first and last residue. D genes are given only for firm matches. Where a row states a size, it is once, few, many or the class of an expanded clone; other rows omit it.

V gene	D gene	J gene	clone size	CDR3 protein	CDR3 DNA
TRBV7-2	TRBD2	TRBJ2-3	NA	CASSKTSGRDTQYF	TGTGCCAGCAGCAAGACTAGCGGGAGGGATACGCAGTATTTT
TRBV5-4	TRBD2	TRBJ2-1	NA	CASSLWDGRGNNEQFF	TGTGCCAGCAGCTTGTGGGACGGGAGGGGCAACAATGAGCAGTTCTTC
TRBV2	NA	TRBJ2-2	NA	CASRRAENTGELFF	TGTGCCAGCAGGAGGGCCGAGAACACCGGGGAGCTGTTTTTT
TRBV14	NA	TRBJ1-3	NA	CASSQTWGPSSGNTIYF	TGTGCCAGCAGCCAAACTTGGGGCCCGAGCTCTGGAAACACCATATATTTT
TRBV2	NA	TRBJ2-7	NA	CASSEQDSPRQYF	TGTGCCAGCAGTGAACAGGACAGTCCTCGTCAGTACTTC
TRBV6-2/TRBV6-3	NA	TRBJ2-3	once	CASSYPFGGSISDTQYF	TGTGCCAGCAGTTACCCATTCGGGGGATCGATTTCAGATACGCAGTATTTT
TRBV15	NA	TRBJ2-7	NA	CATSRDTGPGEQYF	TGTGCCACCAGCAGAGATACAGGGCCAGGGGAGCAGTACTTC
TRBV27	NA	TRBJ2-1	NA	CASSLNGNNEQFF	TGTGCCAGCAGTTTAAACGGTAATAATGAGCAGTTCTTC
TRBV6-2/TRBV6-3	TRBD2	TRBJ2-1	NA	CASSSLAGVYNEQFF	TGTGCCAGCAGTTCACTAGCGGGGGTTTACAATGAGCAGTTCTTC
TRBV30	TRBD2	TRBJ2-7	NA	CAWGTSGYEQYF	TGTGCCTGGGGGACTAGCGGCTACGAGCAGTACTTC
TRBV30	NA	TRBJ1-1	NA	CAWSGGPEAFF	TGTGCCTGGAGTGGGGGCCCTGAAGCTTTCTTT
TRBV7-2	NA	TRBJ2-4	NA	CASSLAEEKDIQYF	TGTGCCAGCAGCTTAGCGGAGGAAAAGGACATTCAGTACTTC
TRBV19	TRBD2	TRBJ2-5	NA	CASSIDFGGGPWKTQYF	TGTGCCAGTAGTATTGATTTCGGGGGAGGGCCGTGGAAGACCCAGTACTTC
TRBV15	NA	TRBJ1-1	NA	CATSRYPQGEAFF	TGTGCCACCAGCAGATATCCCCAGGGTGAAGCTTTCTTT
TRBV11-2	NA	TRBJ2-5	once	CASSFRQGQETQYF	TGTGCCAGCAGCTTTCGTCAGGGGCAAGAGACCCAGTACTTC
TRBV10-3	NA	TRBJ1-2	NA	CAISDTGTVGYTF	TGTGCCATCAGCGATACAGGAACGGTAGGCTACACCTTC
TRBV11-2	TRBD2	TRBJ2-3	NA	CASSISGRAFGDTQYF	TGTGCCAGCAGCATTAGCGGGAGGGCCTTTGGAGATACGCAGTATTTT
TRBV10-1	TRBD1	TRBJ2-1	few	CASSDPETGQGLPSPPYNEQFF	TGCGCCAGCAGTGATCCGGAGACGGGACAGGGGTTACCTTCCCCCCCCTACAATGAGCAGTTCTTC
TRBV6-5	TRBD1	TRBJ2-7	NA	CASSYGGTVSDEQYF	TGTGCCAGCAGTTACGGTGGGACAGTGAGCGACGAGCAGTACTTC
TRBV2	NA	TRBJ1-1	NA	CASSDFKGRTEAFF	TGTGCCAGCAGTGATTTTAAGGGGCGCACTGAAGCTTTCTTT
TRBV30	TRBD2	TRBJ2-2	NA	CAWTTSGGPNTGELFF	TGTGCCTGGACTACGAGCGGGGGGCCGAACACCGGGGAGCTGTTTTTT
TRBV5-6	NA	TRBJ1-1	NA	CASSSPVNTEAFF	TGTGCCAGCAGCTCTCCAGTGAACACTGAAGCTTTCTTT
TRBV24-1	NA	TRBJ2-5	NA	CATARGQNQETQYF	TGTGCCACCGCCCGTGGGCAAAACCAAGAGACCCAGTACTTC
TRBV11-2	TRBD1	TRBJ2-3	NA	CASRKGKGTGDTDTQYF	TGTGCCAGCAGGAAGGGGAAGGGGACAGGGGACACAGATACGCAGTATTTT
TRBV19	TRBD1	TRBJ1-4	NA	CASSTTGNNEKLFF	TGTGCCAGTAGTACGACAGGGAACAATGAAAAACTGTTTTTT
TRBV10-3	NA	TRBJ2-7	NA	CAITDGGIGEQYF	TGTGCCATCACCGACGGGGGTATTGGCGAGCAGTACTTC
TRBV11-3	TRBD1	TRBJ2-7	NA	CASSLTGTGGYEQYF	TGTGCCAGCAGCTTAACCGGGACAGGGGGCTACGAGCAGTACTTC
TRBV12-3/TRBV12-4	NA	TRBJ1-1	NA	CASSLGRGSEAFF	TGTGCCAGCAGTTTAGGTCGGGGGAGCGAGGCTTTCTTT
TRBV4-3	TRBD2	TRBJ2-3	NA	CASSQDLVASGSADTQYF	TGCGCCAGCAGCCAAGATCTTGTGGCTAGCGGGAGTGCAGATACGCAGTATTTT
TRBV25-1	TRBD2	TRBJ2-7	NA	CASSGLATSYEQYF	TGTGCCAGCAGCGGACTAGCGACTTCCTACGAGCAGTACTTC
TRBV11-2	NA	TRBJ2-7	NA	CASSLARGSEQYF	TGTGCCAGCAGCTTAGCCAGGGGAAGTGAGCAGTACTTC
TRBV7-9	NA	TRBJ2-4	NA	CASSPLDSNIQYF	TGTGCCAGCAGCCCGTTAGATAGCAACATTCAGTACTTC
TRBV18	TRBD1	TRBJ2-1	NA	CASQPTGFNEQFF	TGTGCCAGCCAGCCGACAGGGTTCAATGAGCAGTTCTTC
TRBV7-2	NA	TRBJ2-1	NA	CASTPLGGNEQFF	TGTGCCAGCACCCCCCTGGGGGGCAATGAGCAGTTCTTC
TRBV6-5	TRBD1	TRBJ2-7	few	CASSYPRQGVYEQYF	TGTGCCAGCAGTTACCCTCGACAGGGGGTCTACGAGCAGTACTTC
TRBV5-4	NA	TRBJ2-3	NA	CASSLLGGRFADTQYF	TGTGCCAGCAGCTTGTTAGGTGGGAGGTTCGCAGATACGCAGTATTTT
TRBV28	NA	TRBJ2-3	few	CASSQRQTDTQYF	TGTGCCAGCAGCCAAAGACAGACAGATACGCAGTATTTT
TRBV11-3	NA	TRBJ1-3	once	CASSWGPTISGNTIYF	TGTGCCAGCAGCTGGGGCCCTACAATCTCTGGAAACACCATATATTTT
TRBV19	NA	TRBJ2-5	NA	CASSLGWRETQYF	TGTGCCAGTAGTTTAGGGTGGAGAGAGACCCAGTACTTC
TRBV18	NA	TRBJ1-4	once	CASSRLTSWDEKLFF	TGTGCCAGCTCCCGACTTACTAGCTGGGATGAAAAACTGTTTTTT
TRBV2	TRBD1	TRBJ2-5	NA	CASRAGGAEETQYF	TGTGCCAGCAGAGCAGGGGGCGCGGAGGAGACCCAGTACTTC
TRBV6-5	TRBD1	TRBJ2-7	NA	CASSKTGAIEQYF	TGTGCCAGCAGTAAGACAGGGGCGATCGAGCAGTACTTC
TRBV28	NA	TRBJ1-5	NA	CASSPPSWPQHF	TGTGCCAGCAGCCCCCCGAGTTGGCCCCAGCATTTT
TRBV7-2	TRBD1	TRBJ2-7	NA	CASSFDRGSPYEQYF	TGTGCCAGCAGCTTCGACAGGGGGTCCCCCTACGAGCAGTACTTC
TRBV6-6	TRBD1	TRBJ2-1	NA	CASSRRTGGAYVNEQFF	TGTGCCAGCAGTCGCCGGACAGGGGGCGCCTACGTCAATGAGCAGTTCTTC
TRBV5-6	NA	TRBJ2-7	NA	CASSSGLGASYEQYF	TGTGCCAGCAGCTCAGGGTTGGGGGCCTCCTACGAGCAGTACTTC
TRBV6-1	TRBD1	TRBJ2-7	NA	CASSDRDRTYEQYF	TGTGCCAGCAGCGACAGGGACAGGACCTACGAGCAGTACTTC
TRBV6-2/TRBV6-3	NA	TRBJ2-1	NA	CASSYSLSYNEQFF	TGTGCCAGCAGTTACTCCTTGTCCTACAATGAGCAGTTCTTC